This passage covers 20 T cell receptor beta chains from one sample sequenced in a study of blood T cell repertoires in COVID-19. Some clones are missing from TCRdb's copy, which holds only in-frame ones; the method was immunoSEQ multiplex PCR. The sample comprises about 260,000 clones, 88% of which are singletons, and approximately 1.2% rests with the top ten. Specimen: PBMCs or T cells enriched from blood (not recorded which). These receptors were taken from a woman in her 40s with acute COVID-19.

In regard to this clone: Mismatch with germline at one junction end may stem from a read error. The V and J genes are TRBV5-1 and TRBJ2-5; D is possibly TRBD2 (6 bases). The CDR3 consists of 14 residues. CDR1 and CDR2 (germline): SGHRS, YFSETQ. This CDR3 reads CASSLGREKETQYF. The DNA of the CDR3 is TGCGCCAGCAGTTTGGGGCGGGAAAAAGAGACCCAGTACTTC.

V usage is TRBV18 and J usage is TRBJ1-2, with no clear D. V lost 5 bases, J lost 0 bases, and 10 bases lay in between. CDR1 is KGHSH and CDR2 is LQKENI in the germline V gene. This CDR3 is built from 14 residues. The CDR3 nucleotides are TGTGCCAGCTCAGAACAAGGAGCTAACTATGGCTACACCTTC. Its protein is CASSEQGANYGYTF.

This clone turned up a few times. The gene calls are TRBV6-1 and TRBJ2-7; TRBD1 aligns across 8 bases. Unmatched junction bases numbered 9, after V lost 3 bases and J lost 11 bases. The germline V gene has CDR1 MNHNS and CDR2 SASEGT. The CDR3 loop spans 13 amino acids. CDR3 amino acids: CASSEFTGQVEYF. DNA of the CDR3: TGTGCCAGCAGTGAGTTTACGGGACAGGTAGAGTACTTC.

The chain employs TRBV21-1 and TRBJ2-2; the D call TRBD2 from the table was never checked on the DNA. TRBV21-1 is a listed pseudogene. CDR3 length: 20 residues. The chain's CDR3 is CASSKALKTSGRGREGELFF. The CDR3 DNA follows: TGTGCCAGCAGCAAAGCGCTTAAGACTAGCGGGAGGGGAAGAGAAGGGGAGCTGTTTTTT.

This clone came up a few times. J is TRBJ2-1 and V is TRBV6-4, with 9 bases identical to TRBD2. After removal of 6 bases from V and 3 bases from J, the junction contained 6 bases not matched to a gene. Germline V gives CDR1 MRHNA, CDR2 SNTAGT. The CDR3 spans 15 residues. The CDR3 DNA sequence: TGTGCCAGCAGCTTTAGCGGGAGCGACTACAATGAGCAGTTCTTC. It translates to CASSFSGSDYNEQFF.

V usage is TRBV27 and J usage is TRBJ2-1; TRBD2 agrees at 13 bases. Per germline, CDR1 MNHEY and CDR2 SMNVEV (reference sequence). CDR3 size: 17 residues. V lost 5 bases to trimming and J lost 8 bases; unmatched junction nucleotides: 12. The CDR3 is CASSLRLAGGTRYEQFF. CDR3 sequence (DNA): TGTGCCAGCAGTCTCCGACTAGCGGGAGGAACTAGGTATGAGCAGTTCTTC.

The genes are TRBV4-3 and TRBJ2-1; 13 nucleotides line up with TRBD2. The CDR3 extends over 17 amino acids. CDR1 and CDR2 from the germline V gene are LGHNA and YSLEER. V was clipped by 0 bases and J by 8 bases; unmatched bases: 7. In DNA, the CDR3 is TGCGCCAGCAGCCAAGAGATACTAGCGGGAGGGCCGGATGAGCAGTTCTTC. It translates to CASSQEILAGGPDEQFF.

J is TRBJ1-2 and V is TRBV7-8; 9 bases align to TRBD1. Germline CDR1 and CDR2: SGHVS and FQNEAQ. This CDR3 region has 16 residues. V dropped 5 bases and J dropped 3; count of bases not matched to a gene: 10. The CDR3 bases are TGTGCCAGCAGCCAACAGGGGGCCCCAGGGGACTATGGCTACACCTTC. It translates to CASSQQGAPGDYGYTF.

The genes are TRBV6-2 or TRBV6-3 and TRBJ1-2, with 8 bases identical to TRBD1. The germline V gene encodes CDR1 MNHEY and CDR2 SVGEGT. Trimming at V came to 4 bases and at J to 4 bases, leaving 5 bases not matched to a gene. The CDR3 is 14 residues long. The CDR3 sequence: CASSSRGPFYGYTF. The DNA for the CDR3 is TGTGCCAGCAGTTCCAGGGGGCCTTTCTATGGCTACACCTTC.

This rearrangement joins TRBV11-2 to TRBJ2-1; D is perhaps TRBD1 (5 bases). The ends were cut back, 2 bases at V and 6 bases at J, with 14 bases in the middle. Germline V lookup: CDR1 SGHAT, CDR2 FQNNGV. The CDR3 contains 15 residues. CDR3 DNA sequence: TGTGCCAGCAGCTTATCTTATGGGGCCCTCAATGAGCAGTTCTTC. This sequence encodes CASSLSYGALNEQFF. The full variable domain, rest sourced from reference TRBV11-2 and TRBJ2-1, is EAGVAQSPRYKIIEKRQSVAFWCNPISGHATLYWYQQILGQGPKLLIQFQNNGVVDDSQLPKDRFSAERLKGVDSTLKIQPAKLEDSAVYLCASSLSYGALNEQFFGPGTRLTVL.

The gene calls are TRBV28 and TRBJ1-2; 7 nucleotides match TRBD1. Losses at the gene ends were 8 bases for V and 3 bases for J; bases not matched to a gene: 9. The germline V gene encodes CDR1 MDHEN and CDR2 SYDVKM. CDR3 length: 14 amino acids. CDR3 DNA: TGTGCCAGCGGCTACTCCGGGACAGACTATGGCTACACCTTC. Its protein is CASGYSGTDYGYTF.

V usage is TRBV11-3 and J usage is TRBJ1-2; 8 bases map to TRBD1. Germline CDR1 and CDR2: SGHNT and YENEEA. V gave up 5 bases and J gave up 8 bases; unmatched junction bases: 4. The CDR3 spans 12 residues. The CDR3 region is CASSPGQGGYTF. The CDR3 DNA reads as TGTGCCAGCAGCCCAGGACAGGGAGGCTACACCTTC. Looking up the rest from reference TRBV11-3 and TRBJ1-2 gives the full variable domain: EAGVVQSPRYKIIEKKQPVAFWCNPISGHNTLYWYLQNLGQGPELLIRYENEEAVDDSQLPKDRFSAERLKGVDSTLKIQPAELGDSAVYLCASSPGQGGYTFGSGTRLTVV.

The chain carries TRBV18 and TRBJ1-5; D is unresolved. Germline CDR1 reads KGHSH; CDR2 reads LQKENI. The CDR3 runs 16 residues. The germline V and J ends were trimmed by 2 bases and 0 bases, with 11 bases remaining between them. CDR3 nucleotide sequence: TGTGCCAGCTCACCAGTCTCGGGGAATAGCAATCAGCCCCAGCATTTT. This sequence encodes CASSPVSGNSNQPQHF. The variable domain in full, completed from reference TRBV18 and TRBJ1-5, reads NAGVMQNPRHLVRRRGQEARLRCSPMKGHSHVYWYRQLPEEGLKFMVYLQKENIIDESGMPKERFSAEFPKEGPSILRIQQVVRGDSAAYFCASSPVSGNSNQPQHFGDGTRLSIL.

This clone is a singleton in its sample. This chain joins TRBV7-2 and TRBJ2-3; 8 positions agree with TRBD2. The junction had 9 bases not matched to a gene; V was cut back by 1 base and J by 6 bases. The CDR3 runs to 16 residues. The germline CDR1 and CDR2 sequences are SGHTA and FQGNSA. The CDR3 loop reads CASSLGTGTSVDTQYF. In DNA, the CDR3 is TGTGCCAGCAGCTTAGGAACCGGGACTAGTGTCGATACGCAGTATTTT.

The V and J genes are TRBV19 and TRBJ2-5; 8 positions agree with TRBD1. With 5 bases clipped from V and 5 bases from J, the junction kept 7 bases outside the gene matches. The CDR3 loop spans 14 amino acids. Germline V gives CDR1 LNHDA, CDR2 SQIVND (reference sequence). The CDR3 DNA follows: TGTGCCAGTAGTCCCTGGACAGGGACCGAGACCCAGTACTTC. Residues: CASSPWTGTETQYF.

This clone was observed a few times. The chain has TRBV2 and TRBJ1-5; D not certain. CDR1 and CDR2 from the germline V gene are SNHLY and FYNNEI. V was pared by 3 bases and J by 2 bases, with 8 bases between. The CDR3 runs to 14 residues. CDR3 residues: CASSDPSGNQPQHF. Written as DNA, the CDR3 is TGTGCCAGCAGTGATCCGAGCGGCAATCAGCCCCAGCATTTT.

The chain is built from TRBV2 and TRBJ2-1; 9 bases are shared with TRBD2. J lost 9 bases, V lost 5 bases, and 11 bases had no gene match. CDR1 and CDR2 (germline): SNHLY, FYNNEI. The CDR3 totals 15 residues. DNA of the CDR3: TGTGCCAGCAGTCCCGGGGTAGCGGGAGATCCTGAGCAGTTCTTC. Its translation is CASSPGVAGDPEQFF.

The chain carries TRBV30 and TRBJ2-5; TRBD1 aligns across 10 bases. Germline V gene data show CDR1 as GTSNPN and CDR2 as SVGIG (reference sequence). The CDR3 runs to 14 residues. J gave up 5 bases and V 5 bases, and 8 bases lay outside the gene matches. The CDR3 bases are TGTGCCTGGCTGAGGGGACAGGGGTACGAGACCCAGTACTTC. Its protein is CAWLRGQGYETQYF.

The chain links TRBV28 to TRBJ1-4, with D hard to call. The V gene lost 2 bases and the J gene lost 6 bases, with 7 bases spanning the gap. The CDR3 is made up of 13 amino acids. Germline lookup yields CDR1 MDHEN and CDR2 SYDVKM. In nucleotides, the CDR3 is TGTGCCAGCAGTTTACTGGCCGATGAAAAACTGTTTTTT. Translation gives CASSLLADEKLFF.

The chain combines TRBV12-3 or TRBV12-4 with TRBJ2-5, with TRBD2 identical over 9 bases. V shed 6 bases, J shed 5 bases, and the junction held 4 bases outside the gene matches. This CDR3 is 13 amino acids long. This chain's CDR3 is CASRRTSEETQYF. The DNA for the CDR3 is TGTGCCAGCAGACGGACTAGCGAGGAGACCCAGTACTTC.